This T cell receptor beta chain was sequenced in a study of patients and donors after allogeneic stem cell transplantation. The V gene's germline CDR1 is LNHDA and CDR2 SQIVND (reference sequence). CDR3 length: 15 amino acids. J was trimmed by 9 bases and V by 6 bases; bases with no gene match: 11. TCRdb ran MiXCR on the RT-PCR reads and lists one entry per CDR3 protein. The sample records about a million distinct CDR3 sequences, approximately 19% being singletons. The chain carries TRBV19 and TRBJ2-4, with 10 bases aligning to TRBD1. The TCR originated in a human donor who was either an allogeneic HSCT recipient or a stem cell or donor lymphocyte infusion donor (not recorded which). It is not recorded whose cells these are; they may come from a transplant donor. Sequences were obtained from blood, either unsorted or a sorted T cell fraction (not recorded which). The CDR3 region has the DNA TGTGCCAGTAGGGAGACAGGGGGCCCGATAAGCATTCAGTACTTC. Its translation: CASRETGGPISIQYF.